The 22 T cell receptor beta chains listed next were all sequenced from one sample in a study of blood T cell repertoires in COVID-19. Produced via immunoSEQ multiplex PCR; TCRdb's table is partial and in-frame only. The sample shows 55,000 to 75,000 clones, 85% to 90% of them seen only once. The sample taken for sequencing was peripheral blood. Source of these receptors: a man aged 50 to 60 with active COVID-19.

The J gene is TRBJ2-1, the V gene TRBV6-2 or TRBV6-3; TRBD1 agrees at 10 bases. Germline CDR1 MNHEY, CDR2 SVGEGT. The V gene end was trimmed by 3 bases and the J gene end by 6 bases; junction bases not matched to a gene: 14. The CDR3 spans 18 residues. The CDR3 nucleotides are TGTGCCAGCAGTTATACCCTATTCCGGGACAGGGGCCCCAATGAGCAGTTCTTC. This sequence encodes CASSYTLFRDRGPNEQFF.

J is TRBJ2-3 and V is TRBV5-4, with 8 bases lining up with TRBD2. CDR3 length equals 15 residues. J was trimmed by 4 bases and V by 4 bases; bases with no gene match: 8. Germline CDR1 is SGHNT and CDR2 is YYREEE (reference sequence). The CDR3 loop is CASSKGLVPPDTQYF. The CDR3, as DNA: TGTGCCAGCAGCAAGGGACTAGTCCCCCCAGATACGCAGTATTTT.

The rearrangement links TRBV4-3 to TRBJ2-6; the D is unclear. Trimming took off 0 bases at V and 4 bases at J, with 13 bases between the two ends. Per the germline V gene, CDR1 is LGHNA and CDR2 is YSLEER. This CDR3 is built from 17 residues. The CDR3, as DNA: TGCGCCAGCAGCCAAGACGCTCAGTGGGCCGGGGCCAACGTCCTGACTTTC. This encodes CASSQDAQWAGANVLTF.

V gene TRBV29-1 combines with J gene TRBJ2-3; TRBD1 might be the D (5 bases). The CDR3 spans 15 residues. Germline lookup yields CDR1 SQVTM and CDR2 ANQGSEA. The V and J ends lost 8 bases and 3 bases respectively, with 21 bases between them. CDR3 region: CSIRFQGLATDTQYF. The CDR3 nucleotides read TGCAGCATCCGGTTTCAGGGATTGGCGACAGATACGCAGTATTTT.

This sequence joins TRBV20-1 and TRBJ1-2, with 10 bases aligning to TRBD1. This CDR3 comprises 14 residues. With 3 bases clipped from V and 3 bases from J, the junction kept 4 bases outside the gene matches. The germline CDR1 and CDR2 sequences are DFQATT and SNEGSKA (reference sequence). The CDR3 sequence is CSASRTGGDYGYTF. In nucleotides, the CDR3 is TGCAGTGCTAGTCGGACAGGGGGTGACTATGGCTACACCTTC.

The chain is built from TRBV27 and TRBJ1-5; D unresolved. Germline V gene data show CDR1 as MNHEY and CDR2 as SMNVEV (reference sequence). The ends were cut back, 0 bases at V and 6 bases at J, with 6 bases in the middle. The CDR3 covers 13 residues. CDR3 amino acids: CASSLSRLQPQHF. CDR3 bases: TGTGCCAGCAGTTTATCGCGGCTTCAGCCCCAGCATTTT.

The chain couples TRBV5-4 to TRBJ1-2; TRBD1 aligns across 7 bases. The CDR3 length is 15 residues. V shed 5 bases and J 3 bases; nucleotides not matched to a gene: 10. Germline V gene sequence: CDR1 SGHNT, CDR2 YYREEE (reference sequence). The CDR3 nucleotides read TGTGCCAGCAGTTTAGCCGGGACAGACTACTATGGCTACACCTTC. Its translation: CASSLAGTDYYGYTF.

This chain joins TRBV6-5 and TRBJ2-1, with D hard to call. The ends were cut back, 0 bases at V and 9 bases at J, with 12 bases in the middle. Germline assignment: CDR1 MNHEY and CDR2 SVGAGI. There are 14 residues in the CDR3. The CDR3 reads CASSYSGSPREQFF. The CDR3 region has the DNA TGTGCCAGCAGTTACTCGGGCTCCCCTCGTGAGCAGTTCTTC.

The rearrangement joins TRBV2 to TRBJ2-1; D gene uncertain. The CDR3 totals 11 residues. The V end was cut by 10 bases, the J end by 4 bases, with 8 bases between. The germline V gene encodes CDR1 SNHLY and CDR2 FYNNEI. The CDR3 is CATIAYNEQFF. The CDR3 DNA reads as TGTGCCACCATAGCTTACAATGAGCAGTTCTTC.

V usage is TRBV6-2 or TRBV6-3 and J usage is TRBJ2-3, with D perhaps TRBD1 (5 bases). V was trimmed by 6 bases and J by 5 bases, leaving 15 bases between them. Per the germline V gene, CDR1 is MNHEY and CDR2 is SVGEGT. This CDR3 comprises 14 residues. This CDR3 reads CASSSRAEGDTQYF. CDR3 sequence (DNA): TGTGCCAGCAGCAGCAGGGCGGAAGGAGATACGCAGTATTTT.

This chain uses TRBV21-1 with TRBJ2-7; the D call in the table, TRBD1, was not verified against the DNA. TRBV21-1 is classified as a pseudogene. The CDR3 spans 14 residues. CDR3 sequence reads: CASYRDREGYEQYF. Written as DNA, the CDR3 is TGTGCCAGCTACAGGGACAGGGAAGGATACGAGCAGTACTTC.

The rearrangement joins TRBV7-2 to TRBJ1-2, with D tentatively TRBD1 (5 bases). The CDR3 has 15 amino acids. Trimming took 1 base from V and 5 from J, leaving 14 bases between them. From germline, CDR1 is SGHTA and CDR2 FQGNSA. DNA for the CDR3: TGTGCCAGCAGCTTAGTAGGGACTGAAGGATATGGCTACACCTTC. Translated: CASSLVGTEGYGYTF.

In this sample, this clone turned up a few times. This sequence joins TRBV4-3 and TRBJ1-1; a weak D match, TRBD1 (5 bases). CDR1 LGHNA and CDR2 YSLEER come from the germline V gene. V lost 0 bases and J lost 8, with 19 bases in between. The CDR3 is made up of 16 amino acids. CDR3 residues: CASSQDPGGSRPEAFF. CDR3 nucleotides: TGCGCCAGCAGCCAAGATCCCGGGGGGAGCAGACCAGAAGCTTTCTTT.

V is TRBV5-4 and J is TRBJ1-2; D is ambiguous. Germline assignment: CDR1 SGHNT and CDR2 YYREEE (reference sequence). CDR3 length equals 14 residues. The V end was cut by 0 bases, the J end by 4 bases, with 10 bases between. Written as DNA, the CDR3 is TGTGCCAGCAGCTTGGATCGAGGGATCTATGGCTACACCTTC. Residues: CASSLDRGIYGYTF.

V usage is TRBV18 and J usage is TRBJ2-7, with 7 bases matching TRBD1. Trimming cost V 3 bases and J 7 bases; bases outside gene matches: 12. The CDR3 covers 15 residues. The germline CDR1 and CDR2 sequences are KGHSH and LQKENI. CDR3 region: CASSPRDSKPGEQYF. CDR3 DNA sequence: TGTGCCAGCTCACCCCGGGACAGTAAACCGGGTGAGCAGTACTTC.

The V call is TRBV11-2, the J call TRBJ2-7, with 7 bases identical to TRBD1. Germline V CDR1 and CDR2: SGHAT, FQNNGV. This CDR3 spans 11 amino acids. The ends lost 5 bases at V and 12 bases at J; junction bases unmatched: 7. As DNA, the CDR3 is TGTGCCAGCAGCCCGGACAGGACGACGTACTTC. It is translated as CASSPDRTTYF.

The chain combines TRBV6-2 or TRBV6-3 with TRBJ2-3, with D possibly matching TRBD2 (5 bases). The CDR3 is made up of 15 amino acids. V dropped 0 bases and J dropped 2 bases, with 9 bases sitting between them. Germline V gene data show CDR1 as MNHEY and CDR2 as SVGEGT. The DNA of the CDR3 is TGTGCCAGCAGTTACTCGCCCGGGGACACAGATACGCAGTATTTT. This translates into CASSYSPGDTDTQYF.

The gene calls are TRBV7-3 and TRBJ2-3, with TRBD2 identical over 8 bases. Germline-derived CDR1 and CDR2 are SGHTA and FQGTGA. The CDR3 consists of 16 residues. V shed 2 bases and J 5 bases; nucleotides not matched to a gene: 9. CDR3 DNA: TGTGCCAGCAGCTTATGGTCTAGCGGGCCCGGAGATACGCAGTATTTT. This encodes CASSLWSSGPGDTQYF. The complete variable domain, with remaining parts taken from reference TRBV7-3 and TRBJ2-3, reads GAGVSQTPSNKVTEKGKYVELRCDPISGHTALYWYRQSLGQGPEFLIYFQGTGAADDSGLPNDRFFAVRPEGSVSTLKIQRTERGDSAVYLCASSLWSSGPGDTQYFGPGTRLTVL.

This chain joins TRBV5-1 and TRBJ2-6; D gene unclear. With 3 bases removed from V and 2 bases from J, the gap between germline ends came to 9 bases. There are 15 residues in the CDR3. Germline V gives CDR1 SGHRS, CDR2 YFSETQ. CDR3 nucleotides: TGCGCCAGCAGCTACCCGCAGGCTGGGGCCAACGTCCTGACTTTC. Protein product: CASSYPQAGANVLTF. Combining the CDR3 with reference TRBV5-1 and TRBJ2-6 gives the whole variable domain KAGVTQTPRYLIKTRGQQVTLSCSPISGHRSVSWYQQTPGQGLQFLFEYFSETQRNKGNFPGRFSGRQFSNSRSEMNVSTLELGDSALYLCASSYPQAGANVLTFGAGSRLTVL.

CDR3 bases: TGTGCCAGCAGTTACACCCCTGGAGATAGCAATCAGCCCCAGCATTTT. Protein sequence: CASSYTPGDSNQPQHF. The chain is built from TRBV6-6 and TRBJ1-5, with D uncertain. Germline-derived CDR1 and CDR2 are MNHNY and SVGAGI (reference sequence). The V gene lost 2 bases and the J gene lost 0 bases, with 11 bases spanning the gap. CDR3 length equals 16 residues.

Only one count was recorded for this clone. The CDR3 region is CASSQDRDRKGDTQYF. The CDR3 DNA sequence: TGTGCCAGCAGCCAAGATCGGGACAGGAAGGGGGATACGCAGTATTTT. This chain links TRBV3-1 (or the pseudogene TRBV3-2) with TRBJ2-3; 8 bases are a match to TRBD1. Germline loops: CDR1 LGHDT, CDR2 YNNKEL (reference sequence). Losses at the gene ends were 0 bases for V and 6 bases for J; bases not matched to a gene: 8. This CDR3 region has 16 residues.

This chain links TRBV6-5 with TRBJ2-7; no firm D call. CDR1 is MNHEY, CDR2 SVGAGI, per germline. The CDR3 length is 13 residues. V was trimmed by 0 bases and J by 4 bases, leaving 7 bases between them. CDR3 sequence reads: CASSYSGFYEQYF. CDR3 DNA: TGTGCCAGCAGTTACTCGGGCTTTTACGAGCAGTACTTC.